These 5 T cell receptor beta chains share one sample of origin, sequenced in a study of PD-1 blockade in classical Hodgkin lymphoma. The time point here: newly diagnosed, previously untreated cHL patient sample. From thawed PBMCs, CD4+ T cells were purified using magnetic negative selection. TCRdb's copy holds only in-frame clones and misses some; the assay was immunoSEQ multiplex PCR. The sample has about 35,000 clones; around 89% are singletons. The material sequenced was CD4+ T cells from blood. These receptors were obtained from a human donor with classical Hodgkin lymphoma.

The CDR3 spells CASSPGGGNNYGYTF. Written as DNA, the CDR3 is TGTGCCAGCAGCCCGGGTGGGGGAAATAACTATGGCTACACCTTC. The chain couples TRBV7-2 to TRBJ1-2; tentatively, D is TRBD1 (5 bases). The length of the CDR3 is 15 residues. Trimming took off 5 bases at V and 1 base at J, with 14 bases between the two ends. CDR1 and CDR2 (germline): SGHTA, FQGNSA.

The chain links TRBV20-1 to TRBJ2-7; no clear D gene. The CDR3 loop spans 11 amino acids. Germline CDR1 and CDR2: DFQATT and SNEGSKA (reference sequence). Trimming pared 1 base from V and 3 bases from J, leaving 4 bases between. This CDR3 reads CSARVSYEQYF. DNA for the CDR3: TGCAGTGCTAGAGTGAGCTACGAGCAGTACTTC.

The CDR3 region is CASSQATGGYGYTF. The CDR3 nucleotides read TGTGCCAGCAGCCAAGCGACAGGGGGGTATGGCTACACCTTC. The J gene is TRBJ1-2, the V gene TRBV4-2, with 9 bases lining up with TRBD1. Germline V lookup: CDR1 LGHNA, CDR2 YNFKEQ. V was pared by 1 base and J by 5 bases, with 2 bases of the junction left unmatched. This CDR3 has 14 residues.

V and J are TRBV18 and TRBJ2-3; maybe TRBD2 (6 bases). Germline V CDR1 and CDR2: KGHSH, LQKENI. The CDR3 spans 15 residues. Between the trimmed V and J ends, which lost 8 bases and 0 bases, there was a span of 15 bases. The CDR3 nucleotides are TGTGCCAGCCGGGGAGGCGGGACTAGCACAGATACGCAGTATTTT. This gives the protein CASRGGGTSTDTQYF.

The CDR3: CASSQKHNEQFF. The CDR3 bases are TGCGCCAGCAGCCAGAAACACAATGAGCAGTTCTTC. The V call is TRBV5-1, the J call TRBJ2-1; D unresolved. Germline V gene data show CDR1 as SGHRS and CDR2 as YFSETQ. V lost 4 bases, J lost 5 bases, and 7 bases lay in between. The CDR3 runs 12 residues.